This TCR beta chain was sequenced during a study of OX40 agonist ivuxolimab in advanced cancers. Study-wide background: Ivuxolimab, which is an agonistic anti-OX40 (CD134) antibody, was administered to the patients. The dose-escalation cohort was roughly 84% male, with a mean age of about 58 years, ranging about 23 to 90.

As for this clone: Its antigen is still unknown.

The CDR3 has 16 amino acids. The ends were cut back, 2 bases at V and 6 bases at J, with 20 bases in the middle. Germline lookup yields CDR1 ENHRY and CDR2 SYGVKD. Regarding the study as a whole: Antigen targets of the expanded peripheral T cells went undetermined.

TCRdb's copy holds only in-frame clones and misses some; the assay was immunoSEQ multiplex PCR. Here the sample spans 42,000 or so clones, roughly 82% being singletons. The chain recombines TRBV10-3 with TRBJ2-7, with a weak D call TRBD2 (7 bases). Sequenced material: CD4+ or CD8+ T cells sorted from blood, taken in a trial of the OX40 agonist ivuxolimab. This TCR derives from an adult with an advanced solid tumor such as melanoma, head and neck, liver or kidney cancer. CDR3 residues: CAISEGGASEWSEQYF. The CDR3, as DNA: TGTGCCATCAGTGAGGGGGGGGCTAGCGAGTGGAGCGAGCAGTACTTC.